This entry is about one T cell receptor (beta chain). Its antigen is unidentified. The PCR used 60 Vbeta and 13 Jbeta primers. Sequenced by immunoSEQ multiplex PCR; TCRdb stores in-frame clones only, minus some. The table includes fewer than 200,000 clones, roughly 80% detected once. The entry originates in a study of cytomegalovirus exposure and HLA in healthy donors. General study points: Across donors, most TCRs were seen rarely, yet some public ones were widespread. Several of the most significant clusters appeared linked to common viral pathogens, based on a later analysis. The study reported that TCR beta sequences accurately predicted HLA-A and HLA-B alleles in most subjects. A later analysis linked a missense variant in DCLRE1C to the trimming of TCR beta V and J genes.

Trimming cost V 1 base and J 3 bases, with 13 bases left between them. The CDR3 covers 16 residues. Germline lookup yields CDR1 MNHNS and CDR2 SASEGT. The chain uses TRBV6-1 and TRBJ2-1; D uncertain. The source is a young woman in good health and CMV-seronegative. Sequencing input: PBMCs. CDR3 in amino acids: CASSEVVVRHYNEQFF. The CDR3 DNA is TGTGCCAGCAGTGAAGTAGTTGTCAGACACTACAATGAGCAGTTCTTC.